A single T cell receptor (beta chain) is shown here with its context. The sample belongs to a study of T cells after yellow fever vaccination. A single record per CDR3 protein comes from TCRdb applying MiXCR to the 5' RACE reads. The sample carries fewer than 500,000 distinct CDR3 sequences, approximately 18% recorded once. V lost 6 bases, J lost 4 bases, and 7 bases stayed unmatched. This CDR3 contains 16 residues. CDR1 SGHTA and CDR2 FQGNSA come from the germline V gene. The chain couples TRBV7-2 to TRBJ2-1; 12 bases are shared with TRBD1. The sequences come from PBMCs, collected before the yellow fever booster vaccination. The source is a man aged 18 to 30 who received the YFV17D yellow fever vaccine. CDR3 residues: CASRAPGQGAYNEQFF. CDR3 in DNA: TGTGCCAGCAGGGCCCCGGGACAGGGGGCTTACAATGAGCAGTTCTTC.